These 27 T cell receptor beta chains were sequenced from one sample in a study of blood T cell repertoires in COVID-19. Sequencing used immunoSEQ multiplex PCR; TCRdb keeps in-frame clones, though not all of them. The sample carries approximately 150,000 clones, over 75% recorded once. Sample: PBMCs or T cells enriched from blood (not recorded which). The receptor source for this set is a man between 50 and 59 years old in a cohort exposed to, infected with or recovered from COVID-19 (not recorded which).

This clone has just a few counts. J is TRBJ2-7 and V is TRBV14; a possible D gene is TRBD1 (6 bases). The germline V gene encodes CDR1 SGHDN and CDR2 FVKESK. The CDR3 totals 14 residues. V lost 3 bases, J lost 7 bases, and 16 bases lay in between. In nucleotides, the CDR3 is TGTGCCAGCAGCCACGGGACATTCAGAGGGGAGCAGTACTTC. Translating it yields CASSHGTFRGEQYF.

The chain recombines TRBV3-1 (or the pseudogene TRBV3-2) with TRBJ2-4; 10 bases line up with TRBD1. The CDR3 spans 15 residues. Germline V gives CDR1 LGHDT, CDR2 YNNKEL (reference sequence). J was trimmed by 5 bases and V by 1 base; bases with no gene match: 2. CDR3 sequence reads: CASSQVGTGENIQYF. CDR3 nucleotides: TGTGCCAGCAGCCAAGTGGGGACAGGGGAAAACATTCAGTACTTC.

The chain combines TRBV7-9 with TRBJ2-4, with 7 nucleotides matching TRBD2. The V and J ends lost 2 bases and 2 bases, in that order; junction bases with no gene match: 6. This CDR3 has 16 amino acids. Per the germline V gene, CDR1 is SEHNR and CDR2 is FQNEAQ (reference sequence). This CDR3 reads CASSLSLADSKNIQYF. The CDR3 DNA sequence: TGTGCCAGCAGCTTATCTCTAGCGGACTCCAAAAACATTCAGTACTTC.

The gene calls are TRBV5-1 and TRBJ2-1; 7 nucleotides agree with TRBD1. Germline CDR1 is SGHRS and CDR2 is YFSETQ. Losses at the gene ends were 0 bases for V and 5 bases for J; bases not matched to a gene: 5. This CDR3 is built from 15 residues. The CDR3 sequence is CASSLVPGQNNEQFF. In nucleotides, the CDR3 is TGCGCCAGCAGCTTGGTCCCGGGACAGAACAATGAGCAGTTCTTC.

This chain connects TRBV6-5 to TRBJ2-1; a possible D gene is TRBD1 (5 bases). V was pared by 3 bases and J by 6 bases, with 9 bases between. The CDR3 loop spans 13 amino acids. Per germline, CDR1 MNHEY and CDR2 SVGAGI. This chain's CDR3 is CASSYTGPNEQFF. For the CDR3, the DNA is TGTGCCAGCAGTTATACAGGACCCAATGAGCAGTTCTTC.

The chain is built from TRBV6-5 and TRBJ2-7, with D tentatively TRBD1 (5 bases). Germline V lookup: CDR1 MNHEY, CDR2 SVGAGI. This CDR3 comprises 10 residues. Trimming took off 7 bases at V and 12 bases at J, with 13 bases between the two ends. The CDR3 here is CASTGHWRYF. For the CDR3, the DNA is TGTGCCAGCACCGGACACTGGCGGTACTTC.

A remark on this clone: The junction and the germline gene differ at one end; a read error may be behind it. The chain uses TRBV14 and TRBJ2-2; 9 bases fit TRBD2. Germline V gene data show CDR1 as SGHDN and CDR2 as FVKESK. The CDR3 has 14 residues. The CDR3 DNA sequence: TGTGCCAGCGGCCACACTAGCGGGACCGGGGAGCTGTTTTTT. Residues: CASGHTSGTGELFF.

The chain joins TRBV13 to TRBJ2-6; 7 nucleotides agree with TRBD2. Germline-derived CDR1 and CDR2 are PRHDT and FYEKMQ (reference sequence). This CDR3 contains 16 residues. V was pared by 7 bases and J by 0 bases, with 6 bases of the junction left unmatched. The CDR3 spells CASTRGGASGANVLTF. CDR3 sequence (DNA): TGTGCCAGCACTAGGGGAGGGGCCTCTGGGGCCAACGTCCTGACTTTC.

This clone appeared a single time. CDR3 residues: CASSLGQGANGYTF. As DNA, the CDR3 is TGTGCCAGCAGCTTAGGACAGGGGGCGAATGGCTACACCTTC. V and J are TRBV7-2 and TRBJ1-2; TRBD1 matches 10 bases. Germline CDR1 reads SGHTA; CDR2 reads FQGNSA. Trimming cost V 1 base and J 6 bases; bases outside gene matches: 2. The CDR3 runs 14 residues.

The CDR3 region is CASSPNGPGAAYEQYF. The CDR3 DNA reads as TGTGCCAGCTCACCTAATGGACCAGGGGCGGCCTACGAGCAGTACTTC. The chain is built from TRBV18 and TRBJ2-7; D is possibly TRBD1 (6 bases). V shed 3 bases and J shed 2 bases, with 17 bases lying between them. The CDR3 has 16 amino acids. Germline V gene sequence: CDR1 KGHSH, CDR2 LQKENI.

The genes are TRBV7-9 and TRBJ2-3; TRBD2 matches at 12 bases. The germline CDR1 and CDR2 sequences are SEHNR and FQNEAQ (reference sequence). The CDR3 loop spans 18 amino acids. V lost 2 bases and J lost 6; bases outside the gene matches: 12. This CDR3 reads CASSLLGTGLAGFDTQYF. CDR3 DNA sequence: TGTGCCAGCAGCTTACTTGGGACCGGACTAGCGGGGTTTGATACGCAGTATTTT.

This clone was seen only once. The rearrangement joins TRBV2 to TRBJ2-7; D is uncertain. This CDR3 is built from 12 residues. The germline CDR1 and CDR2 sequences are SNHLY and FYNNEI. V dropped 4 bases and J dropped 2 bases, with 6 bases sitting between them. CDR3 residues: CASSAATYEQYF. The CDR3, as DNA: TGTGCCAGCAGTGCTGCGACCTACGAGCAGTACTTC.

This chain links TRBV6-5 with TRBJ1-1; D is uncertain. The V gene's germline CDR1 is MNHEY and CDR2 SVGAGI. V gave up 6 bases and J gave up 5 bases, with 16 bases separating them. There are 14 residues in the CDR3. The CDR3 DNA reads as TGTGCCAGCAGGCTAACCCAGGCGAGTACTGAAGCTTTCTTT. This gives the protein CASRLTQASTEAFF.

This clone was observed a handful of times. The chain uses TRBV24-1 and TRBJ2-2; 8 bases are shared with TRBD2. This CDR3 has 16 amino acids. J lost 5 bases, V lost 5 bases, and 9 bases had no gene match. The V gene's germline CDR1 is KGHDR and CDR2 SFDVKD. CDR3 sequence (DNA): TGTGCCACCAGTGGCTATGGACTAGCTGGGACCGGGGAGCTGTTTTTT. Translating it yields CATSGYGLAGTGELFF.

The V and J genes are TRBV5-1 and TRBJ2-3, with TRBD2 matching 7 bases. Germline V CDR1 and CDR2: SGHRS, YFSETQ. Trimming took 0 bases from V and 9 from J; bases not matched to a gene: 1. The CDR3 consists of 12 residues. The CDR3: CASSLAGRTQYF. CDR3 DNA sequence: TGCGCCAGCAGCTTGGCCGGGAGGACGCAGTATTTT.

V is TRBV12-3 or TRBV12-4 and J is TRBJ1-2; D is ambiguous. The CDR3 length is 12 residues. Trimming took 6 bases from V and 6 from J, leaving 11 bases between them. The CDR3 DNA is TGTGCCAGCAGCGACAATCTCCATGGCTACACCTTC. This encodes CASSDNLHGYTF.

V usage is TRBV6-2 or TRBV6-3 and J usage is TRBJ1-2; D possibly corresponds to TRBD1 (5 bases). The CDR3 is 16 residues long. Germline V gene lookup returns CDR1 MNHEY and CDR2 SVGEGT. Between the trimmed V and J ends, which lost 2 bases and 3 bases, there was a span of 16 bases. The CDR3 loop is CASSYPSDKLYYGYTF. The CDR3 DNA reads TGTGCCAGCAGTTACCCCTCGGACAAATTGTACTATGGCTACACCTTC.

The chain employs TRBV18 and TRBJ2-3; TRBD1 might be the D (6 bases). V lost 3 bases and J lost 4, with 8 bases in between. CDR3 length: 13 residues. CDR1 KGHSH and CDR2 LQKENI come from the germline V gene. The CDR3 DNA is TGTGCCAGCTCACCGGGGGCATCAGATACGCAGTATTTT. It is translated as CASSPGASDTQYF.

This clone turned up a few times. The genes are TRBV7-2 and TRBJ2-5; D gene uncertain. Germline assignment: CDR1 SGHTA and CDR2 FQGNSA. V was shortened by 2 bases and J by 5 bases, with 9 bases between the two germline ends. This CDR3 is 13 amino acids long. The CDR3 protein is CASSLSSGETQYF. CDR3 in DNA: TGTGCCAGCAGCTTAAGTTCCGGGGAGACCCAGTACTTC.

The J gene is TRBJ2-7, the V gene TRBV13; no definite D call. Germline values: CDR1 PRHDT, CDR2 FYEKMQ (reference sequence). This CDR3 has 12 amino acids. V was pared by 5 bases and J by 3 bases, with 8 bases between. The CDR3 spells CASSPTGYEQYF. The CDR3, as DNA: TGTGCCAGCAGCCCTACGGGCTACGAGCAGTACTTC.

This sequence joins TRBV9 and TRBJ2-2, with a weak D call TRBD2 (7 bases). The V and J ends lost 4 bases and 3 bases respectively, with 19 bases between them. Looked up from germline, CDR1 is SGDLS and CDR2 is YYNGEE. The CDR3 extends over 17 amino acids. CDR3 residues: CASSSEGGGSHTGELFF. CDR3 DNA: TGTGCCAGCAGCTCGGAGGGGGGGGGTTCCCACACCGGGGAGCTGTTTTTT.

The V call is TRBV2, the J call TRBJ2-3; 10 bases line up with TRBD2. Germline loops: CDR1 SNHLY, CDR2 FYNNEI. J lost 3 bases, V lost 5 bases, and 2 bases had no gene match. This CDR3 contains 14 residues. Here the CDR3 reads CASSRGLATDTQYF. The CDR3 DNA reads TGTGCCAGCAGTAGGGGACTAGCGACAGATACGCAGTATTTT.

This clone is a singleton in its sample. This rearrangement joins TRBV6-5 to TRBJ2-1, with 10 bases identical to TRBD2. The CDR3 covers 16 residues. Germline trimming cut 2 bases from V and 7 bases from J; bases unmatched to any gene: 8. Germline V gene data show CDR1 as MNHEY and CDR2 as SVGAGI. The CDR3 spells CASSYGSGGANNEQFF. The CDR3 nucleotides read TGTGCCAGCAGTTACGGAAGCGGGGGGGCAAATAATGAGCAGTTCTTC.

This clone was picked up a small number of times. The chain links TRBV7-8 to TRBJ1-5, with 9 bases lining up with TRBD1. Trimming removed 5 bases from V and 3 bases from J; junction bases left unmatched: 8. The CDR3 is made up of 16 amino acids. Germline V gene lookup returns CDR1 SGHVS and CDR2 FQNEAQ. The CDR3 nucleotides read TGTGCCAGCAGCGTACAGGGGGCCGGGAACAATCAGCCCCAGCATTTT. Encoded protein: CASSVQGAGNNQPQHF. Supplemented by reference TRBV7-8 and TRBJ1-5, the full variable domain reads GAGVSQSPRYKVAKRGQDVALRCDPISGHVSLFWYQQALGQGPEFLTYFQNEAQLDKSGLPSDRFFAERPEGSVSTLKIQRTQQEDSAVYLCASSVQGAGNNQPQHFGDGTRLSIL.

The chain joins TRBV6-5 to TRBJ2-7; possible D gene TRBD1, 5 bases. Germline CDR1 reads MNHEY; CDR2 reads SVGAGI. V lost 6 bases to trimming and J lost 2 bases, with 8 bases between them. The CDR3 extends over 12 amino acids. DNA for the CDR3: TGTGCCAGCAGCAGGGCCGCCTACGAGCAGTACTTC. This gives the protein CASSRAAYEQYF.

The chain employs TRBV6-1 and TRBJ1-3; D gene unclear. Looked up from germline, CDR1 is MNHNS and CDR2 is SASEGT. CDR3 size: 16 residues. Trimming took 0 bases from V and 0 from J, leaving 9 bases between them. CDR3 sequence reads: CASSEARLSSGNTIYF. CDR3 DNA sequence: TGTGCCAGCAGTGAAGCGCGACTTTCCTCTGGAAACACCATATATTTT.

This clone was found many times. This sequence joins TRBV5-5 and TRBJ1-6; D is perhaps TRBD1 (5 bases). Germline V gene lookup returns CDR1 SGHKS and CDR2 YYEKEE (reference sequence). The CDR3 sequence is 16 residues long. V was clipped by 0 bases and J by 7 bases, with 14 bases between them. The CDR3 loop is CASSLAQQAFNSPLHF. In DNA form, the CDR3 reads TGTGCCAGCAGCTTGGCCCAACAGGCGTTCAATTCACCCCTCCACTTT. Looking up the rest from reference TRBV5-5 and TRBJ1-6 gives the full variable domain: DAGVTQSPTHLIKTRGQQVTLRCSPISGHKSVSWYQQVLGQGPQFIFQYYEKEERGRGNFPDRFSARQFPNYSSELNVNALLLGDSALYLCASSLAQQAFNSPLHFGNGTRLTVT.